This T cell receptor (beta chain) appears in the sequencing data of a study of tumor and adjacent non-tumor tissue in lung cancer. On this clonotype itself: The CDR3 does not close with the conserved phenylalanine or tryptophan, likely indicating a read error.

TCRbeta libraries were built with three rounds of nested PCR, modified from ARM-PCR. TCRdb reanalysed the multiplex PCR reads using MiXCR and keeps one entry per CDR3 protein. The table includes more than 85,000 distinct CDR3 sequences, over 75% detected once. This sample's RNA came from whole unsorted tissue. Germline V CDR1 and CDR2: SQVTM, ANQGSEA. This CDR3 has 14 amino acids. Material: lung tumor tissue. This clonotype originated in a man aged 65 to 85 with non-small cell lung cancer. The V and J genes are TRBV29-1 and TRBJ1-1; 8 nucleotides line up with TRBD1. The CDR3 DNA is TGCAGCGTCTTAGGACAGGGAACTAAAACTGGAGCTTTCTCT. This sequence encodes CSVLGQGTKTGAFS.